The 15 T cell receptor beta chains in this list originate from one sample, sequenced in a study of blood T cell repertoires in COVID-19. Clones were read by immunoSEQ multiplex PCR, and TCRdb kept only the in-frame ones, dropping some. The sample shows some 260,000 clones, approximately 83% of them seen only once. The sample consisted of peripheral blood. The receptors derive from a man aged 80 or over with acute or convalescent COVID-19.

This sequence joins TRBV6-5 and TRBJ2-7; D may be TRBD2 (5 bases). V was trimmed by 6 bases and J by 0 bases, leaving 15 bases between them. Germline CDR1 and CDR2: MNHEY and SVGAGI. This CDR3 is built from 15 residues. CDR3 nucleotides: TGTGCCAGCAGAGACGGAGGACGGAGCTCCTACGAGCAGTACTTC. It is translated as CASRDGGRSSYEQYF.

This chain links TRBV11-2 with TRBJ1-6; D unresolved. The germline V gene encodes CDR1 SGHAT and CDR2 FQNNGV. The CDR3 is 15 residues long. V lost 1 base and J lost 7, with 11 bases in between. CDR3 protein: CASSLARVLNSPLHF. CDR3 DNA sequence: TGTGCCAGCAGCTTAGCTCGGGTCCTGAATTCACCCCTCCACTTT.

This chain connects TRBV27 to TRBJ1-2, with D uncertain. From germline, CDR1 is MNHEY and CDR2 SMNVEV (reference sequence). This CDR3 is 14 amino acids long. The V gene lost 5 bases and the J gene lost 2 bases, with 12 bases spanning the gap. The CDR3 spells CASSPLGDNYGYTF. In nucleotides, the CDR3 is TGTGCCAGCAGTCCCCTGGGAGACAACTATGGCTACACCTTC.

This clone has just one count. The chain recombines TRBV7-9 with TRBJ2-4; 9 nucleotides align to TRBD1. The germline gives CDR1 SEHNR, CDR2 FQNEAQ (reference sequence). The CDR3 has 16 amino acids. V lost 5 bases to trimming and J lost 3 bases; unmatched junction nucleotides: 8. CDR3 loop: CASSKAGQGLKNIQYF. The CDR3 DNA reads as TGTGCCAGCAGCAAAGCCGGACAGGGGCTCAAAAACATTCAGTACTTC. Full variable domain (missing parts from reference TRBV7-9 and TRBJ2-4): DTGVSQNPRHKITKRGQNVTFRCDPISEHNRLYWYRQTLGQGPEFLTYFQNEAQLEKSRLLSDRFSAERPKGSFSTLEIQRTEQGDSAMYLCASSKAGQGLKNIQYFGAGTRLSVL.

CDR3 in amino acids: CASSLMGQGNNQPQHF. DNA for the CDR3: TGTGCCAGCAGCTTAATGGGGCAGGGAAACAATCAGCCCCAGCATTTT. The chain joins TRBV7-2 to TRBJ1-5; TRBD1 is a possible D gene (5 bases). V was cut by 2 bases and J by 3 bases, with 14 bases left in between. CDR1 is SGHTA and CDR2 is FQGNSA in the germline V gene. The CDR3 length is 16 residues.

The chain has TRBV6-4 and TRBJ2-1; D may be TRBD1 (6 bases). The CDR3 is 15 residues long. The V and J ends lost 5 bases and 0 bases respectively, with 11 bases between them. Germline V gene lookup returns CDR1 MRHNA and CDR2 SNTAGT. The CDR3 DNA reads as TGTGCCAGCAGTTCTCAGGGGAGCTCCTACAATGAGCAGTTCTTC. This sequence encodes CASSSQGSSYNEQFF.

In this sample, this clone turned up once. The chain recombines TRBV11-2 with TRBJ2-7; 10 bases are shared with TRBD1. With 5 bases clipped from V and 3 bases from J, the junction kept 10 bases outside the gene matches. This CDR3 is built from 16 residues. Germline CDR1 SGHAT, CDR2 FQNNGV. CDR3: CASSQRQGAGHYEQYF. The CDR3 region has the DNA TGTGCCAGCAGCCAAAGACAGGGGGCTGGCCACTACGAGCAGTACTTC.

Notes on this clone: Germline and junction disagree at one end, which may indicate a read error. V is TRBV19 and J is TRBJ1-6, with TRBD1 identical over 8 bases. The germline V gene encodes CDR1 LNHDA and CDR2 SQIVND (reference sequence). There are 15 residues in the CDR3. CDR3 in DNA: TGTGTCAGTAGCCGCGGACAGGGTTTGAGTTCACCCCTCCACTTT. This codes for CVSSRGQGLSSPLHF.

V and J are TRBV5-4 and TRBJ2-1, with 11 bases aligning to TRBD1. From germline, CDR1 is SGHNT and CDR2 YYREEE (reference sequence). V dropped 4 bases and J dropped 6; count of bases not matched to a gene: 9. The CDR3 contains 16 residues. The DNA for the CDR3 is TGTGCCAGCAGCCCGCCCCCGGGGACAGGGGGCAATGAGCAGTTCTTC. Protein sequence: CASSPPPGTGGNEQFF.

The chain recombines TRBV21-1 with TRBJ1-5; TRBD1, the table's D call, lacks a check against the DNA. TRBV21-1 is termed a pseudogene. This CDR3 is built from 16 residues. The DNA of the CDR3 is TGTGCCAGCCTTAGGACAGGGTCAACCCCTCAACGAGCCCAGCATTTT. Protein sequence: CASLRTGSTPQRAQHF.

This clone showed up just once. V gene TRBV2 combines with J gene TRBJ1-4; a weak D match, TRBD1 (6 bases). The CDR3 has 14 amino acids. Germline lookup yields CDR1 SNHLY and CDR2 FYNNEI. V lost 8 bases, J lost 3 bases, and 13 bases lay in between. The DNA of the CDR3 is TGTGCCAGCCTCAAGGGGGAAGCTAATGAAAAACTGTTTTTT. This encodes CASLKGEANEKLFF.

The chain recombines TRBV5-4 with TRBJ2-1; 7 nucleotides match TRBD1. This CDR3 region has 15 residues. Trimming took 4 bases from V and 5 from J; bases not matched to a gene: 9. CDR1 is SGHNT and CDR2 is YYREEE in the germline V gene (reference sequence). CDR3 nucleotide sequence: TGTGCCAGCAGCGCTACCGGGACAGCCAACAATGAGCAGTTCTTC. Protein product: CASSATGTANNEQFF.

The V call is TRBV11-3, the J call TRBJ2-2, with TRBD2 as a possible D gene (6 bases). This CDR3 contains 16 residues. Trimming left V 0 bases short and J 1 base short, with 9 bases between. Germline CDR1 is SGHNT and CDR2 is YENEEA. CDR3: CASSLEGGENTGELFF. The CDR3 coding sequence is TGTGCCAGCAGCTTAGAAGGAGGGGAGAACACCGGGGAGCTGTTTTTT.

V and J are TRBV20-1 and TRBJ2-7; the match to TRBD1 covers 9 bases. Germline V lookup: CDR1 DFQATT, CDR2 SNEGSKA (reference sequence). The CDR3 is 14 residues long. J lost 0 bases, V lost 3 bases, and 3 bases had no gene match. The CDR3 sequence is CSASLQGASYEQYF. CDR3 DNA: TGCAGTGCTAGTTTACAGGGGGCCTCCTACGAGCAGTACTTC.

J is TRBJ1-1 and V is TRBV10-3; D unresolved. Germline V CDR1 and CDR2: ENHRY, SYGVKD. There are 17 residues in the CDR3. V shed 3 bases and J shed 1 base, with 18 bases lying between them. The CDR3 reads CAISEKYGGGANTEAFF. In nucleotides, the CDR3 is TGTGCCATCAGTGAAAAATATGGCGGCGGTGCGAACACTGAAGCTTTCTTT.